This TCR beta chain appears in the sequencing data of a study of blood T cell repertoires in COVID-19. Study-wide background: In each case, the material was cDNA or gDNA derived from T cells, B-cell-depleted T cells, or PBMCs.

Sequencing was performed with immunoSEQ multiplex PCR; in TCRdb, only in-frame clones are kept and a portion is missing. This sample has approximately 200,000 clones, with 84% found just once. With V trimmed by 1 base and J by 2 bases, 4 bases remained unmatched. In germline, CDR1 is KGHSH, CDR2 LQKENI. CDR3 length: 15 amino acids. This clone showed up just a few times. The material sequenced was peripheral blood. The rearrangement links TRBV18 to TRBJ2-5; 7 bases line up with TRBD1. This receptor was identified in a woman older than 75 with COVID-19, enrolled during active disease. This CDR3 is CASSPQGAAQETQYF. In DNA, the CDR3 is TGTGCCAGCTCACCACAGGGGGCCGCTCAAGAGACCCAGTACTTC. Filled out from reference TRBV18 and TRBJ2-5, the complete variable domain reads NAGVMQNPRHLVRRRGQEARLRCSPMKGHSHVYWYRQLPEEGLKFMVYLQKENIIDESGMPKERFSAEFPKEGPSILRIQQVVRGDSAAYFCASSPQGAAQETQYFGPGTRLLVL.